This is a list of T cell receptor beta chains from one sample in a study of human T cells and chemical hapten exposure. Via MiXCR, TCRdb re-called the RACE reads, giving one row per CDR3 protein. The sample lists 380,000 or so distinct CDR3 sequences; 4.5% to 5.5% were seen once. The specimen comprised whole blood, sampled in connection with sensitization to the hapten diphenylcyclopropenone (DPC). The receptor source for this set is a woman aged 18 to 35 with alopecia areata. Some clones in this sample may be carry-over from other donors' samples. Both conserved end residues are part of each CDR3. Each record gives: D gene, V gene, clone size, J gene, CDR3 protein, CDR3 DNA. The D gene is left open where the match is weak. Size values are once, few and many counts, or a class for expanded clones, and some rows have none.

d_call: NA
v_call: TRBV27
clone_size: many
j_call: TRBJ2-3
cdr3_aa: CASSLRGRTDRDTQYF
cdr3_nt: TGTGCCAGCAGTTTACGTGGACGAACCGACCGAGATACGCAGTATTTT

d_call: NA
v_call: TRBV13
clone_size: NA
j_call: TRBJ2-6
cdr3_aa: CASRLGGDSGANVLTF
cdr3_nt: TGTGCCAGCCGACTCGGAGGGGATTCTGGGGCCAACGTCCTGACTTTC

d_call: NA
v_call: TRBV27
clone_size: NA
j_call: TRBJ2-3
cdr3_aa: CASRAIRGKADTQYF
cdr3_nt: TGTGCCAGCCGGGCGATCCGGGGCAAAGCAGATACGCAGTATTTT

d_call: NA
v_call: TRBV27
clone_size: many
j_call: TRBJ2-7
cdr3_aa: CASRRSGVGLPYEQYF
cdr3_nt: TGTGCCAGCAGGAGGTCAGGGGTCGGGTTGCCCTACGAGCAGTACTTC

d_call: TRBD1
v_call: TRBV6-2/TRBV6-3
clone_size: few
j_call: TRBJ1-1
cdr3_aa: CASSYSPVWDRGPYTEAFF
cdr3_nt: TGTGCCAGCAGTTACTCCCCCGTATGGGACAGGGGGCCGTACACTGAAGCTTTCTTT

d_call: NA
v_call: TRBV6-1
clone_size: many
j_call: TRBJ1-5
cdr3_aa: CASSTGPSAQHF
cdr3_nt: TGTGCCAGCAGTACAGGGCCCTCAGCCCAGCATTTT

d_call: NA
v_call: TRBV3-1
clone_size: many
j_call: TRBJ2-7
cdr3_aa: CASSQEHRVGEQYF
cdr3_nt: TGTGCCAGCAGCCAAGAACACAGGGTGGGTGAGCAGTACTTC

d_call: NA
v_call: TRBV4-2
clone_size: many
j_call: TRBJ2-7
cdr3_aa: CASSQEKGRLRNEQYF
cdr3_nt: TGTGCCAGCAGCCAAGAGAAGGGGCGGCTTCGGAACGAGCAGTACTTC

d_call: TRBD2
v_call: TRBV3-1
clone_size: few
j_call: TRBJ2-5
cdr3_aa: CASSQDRLAGAETQYF
cdr3_nt: TGTGCCAGCAGCCAAGATCGCCTAGCGGGGGCTGAGACCCAGTACTTC

d_call: TRBD1
v_call: TRBV18
clone_size: few
j_call: TRBJ2-1
cdr3_aa: CASSLGQGAWYEQFF
cdr3_nt: TGTGCCAGCTCCCTGGGACAGGGGGCATGGTATGAGCAGTTCTTC

d_call: TRBD2
v_call: TRBV7-3
clone_size: few
j_call: TRBJ2-5
cdr3_aa: CASSLRPAGGQETQYF
cdr3_nt: TGTGCCAGCAGCTTAAGGCCAGCGGGGGGCCAAGAGACCCAGTACTTC

d_call: NA
v_call: TRBV7-2
clone_size: NA
j_call: TRBJ2-3
cdr3_aa: CASSPMGGRDTQYF
cdr3_nt: TGTGCCAGCAGCCCAATGGGGGGGCGGGATACGCAGTATTTT

d_call: NA
v_call: TRBV11-3
clone_size: NA
j_call: TRBJ2-3
cdr3_aa: CASSRSHLADTQYF
cdr3_nt: TGTGCCAGCAGCCGAAGCCACCTGGCAGATACGCAGTATTTT

d_call: NA
v_call: TRBV6-5
clone_size: many
j_call: TRBJ2-7
cdr3_aa: CAAGERLEADEQYF
cdr3_nt: TGTGCCGCAGGGGAGCGACTAGAGGCCGACGAGCAGTACTTC

d_call: NA
v_call: TRBV12-3/TRBV12-4
clone_size: NA
j_call: TRBJ2-2
cdr3_aa: CASSPYGDTGELFF
cdr3_nt: TGTGCCAGCAGTCCGTATGGGGACACCGGGGAGCTGTTTTTT

d_call: NA
v_call: TRBV3-1
clone_size: many
j_call: TRBJ1-5
cdr3_aa: CASSQGGVQPQHF
cdr3_nt: TGTGCCAGCAGCCAAGGGGGGGTTCAGCCCCAGCATTTT

d_call: NA
v_call: TRBV5-1
clone_size: few
j_call: TRBJ2-7
cdr3_aa: CASSHREGAYEQYF
cdr3_nt: TGCGCCAGCAGCCACAGGGAGGGGGCCTACGAGCAGTACTTC

d_call: NA
v_call: TRBV6-1
clone_size: few
j_call: TRBJ2-1
cdr3_aa: CASSEWQGLGNEQFF
cdr3_nt: TGTGCCAGCAGTGAGTGGCAGGGGCTGGGAAATGAGCAGTTCTTC

d_call: NA
v_call: TRBV20-1
clone_size: many
j_call: TRBJ1-2
cdr3_aa: CSASGSAGRSNYGYTF
cdr3_nt: TGCAGTGCTAGTGGTTCGGCAGGGAGGTCTAACTATGGCTACACCTTC

d_call: NA
v_call: TRBV20-1
clone_size: few
j_call: TRBJ1-5
cdr3_aa: CSASDTGGLGQPQHF
cdr3_nt: TGCAGTGCTAGTGATACGGGGGGGCTTGGGCAGCCCCAGCATTTT

d_call: TRBD1
v_call: TRBV5-5
clone_size: NA
j_call: TRBJ1-5
cdr3_aa: CASSVGQVNQPQHF
cdr3_nt: TGTGCCAGCAGCGTAGGACAGGTGAATCAGCCCCAGCATTTT

d_call: NA
v_call: TRBV12-3/TRBV12-4
clone_size: many
j_call: TRBJ2-3
cdr3_aa: CASSRWDVTSTDTQYF
cdr3_nt: TGTGCCAGCAGCCGGTGGGACGTCACTAGCACAGATACGCAGTATTTT

d_call: NA
v_call: TRBV5-1
clone_size: few
j_call: TRBJ2-5
cdr3_aa: CASSGGDLAETQYF
cdr3_nt: TGCGCCAGCAGCGGAGGGGACCTCGCGGAGACCCAGTACTTC

d_call: NA
v_call: TRBV5-1
clone_size: many
j_call: TRBJ1-5
cdr3_aa: CASSLGDYGNQPQHF
cdr3_nt: TGCGCCAGCAGCTTGGGGGACTATGGCAATCAGCCCCAGCATTTT

d_call: TRBD1
v_call: TRBV6-5
clone_size: NA
j_call: TRBJ1-1
cdr3_aa: CASSSPEGARMNTEAFF
cdr3_nt: TGTGCCAGCAGTTCCCCTGAGGGGGCTAGGATGAACACTGAAGCTTTCTTT

d_call: TRBD1
v_call: TRBV5-6
clone_size: few
j_call: TRBJ2-1
cdr3_aa: CASSLLLGQYYNEQFF
cdr3_nt: TGTGCCAGCAGCTTGCTATTGGGACAGTACTACAATGAGCAGTTCTTC

d_call: NA
v_call: TRBV25-1
clone_size: many
j_call: TRBJ2-5
cdr3_aa: CASSDHTSETQYF
cdr3_nt: TGTGCCAGCAGTGACCACACCTCTGAGACCCAGTACTTC

d_call: NA
v_call: TRBV6-2/TRBV6-3
clone_size: many
j_call: TRBJ2-5
cdr3_aa: CASSYASGRGETQYF
cdr3_nt: TGTGCCAGCAGTTACGCGTCCGGTCGGGGGGAGACCCAGTACTTC

d_call: TRBD1
v_call: TRBV12-3/TRBV12-4
clone_size: few
j_call: TRBJ1-4
cdr3_aa: CASTPDRVTEKLFF
cdr3_nt: TGTGCCAGCACCCCGGACAGGGTAACTGAAAAACTGTTTTTT

d_call: NA
v_call: TRBV4-3
clone_size: NA
j_call: TRBJ1-2
cdr3_aa: CASSQDRRGPYGYTF
cdr3_nt: TGCGCCAGCAGCCAAGATAGGAGGGGCCCCTATGGCTACACCTTC